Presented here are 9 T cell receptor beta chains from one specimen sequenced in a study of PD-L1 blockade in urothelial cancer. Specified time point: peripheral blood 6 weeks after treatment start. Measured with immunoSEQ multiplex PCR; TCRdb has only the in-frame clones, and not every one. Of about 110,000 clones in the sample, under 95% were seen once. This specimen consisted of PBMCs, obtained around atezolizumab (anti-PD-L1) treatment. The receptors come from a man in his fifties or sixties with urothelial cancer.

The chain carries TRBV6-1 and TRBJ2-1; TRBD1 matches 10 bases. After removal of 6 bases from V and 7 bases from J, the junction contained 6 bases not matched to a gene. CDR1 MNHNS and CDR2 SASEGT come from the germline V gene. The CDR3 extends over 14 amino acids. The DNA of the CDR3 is TGTGCCAGCAGCGCCGGGACAGGGGTTAATGAGCAGTTCTTC. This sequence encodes CASSAGTGVNEQFF.

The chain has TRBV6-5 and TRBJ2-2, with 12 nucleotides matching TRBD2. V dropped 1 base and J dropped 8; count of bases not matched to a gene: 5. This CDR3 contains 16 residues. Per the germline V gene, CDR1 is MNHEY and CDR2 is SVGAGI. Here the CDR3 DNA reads TGTGCCAGCAGTTACTATGCGACTAGCGGGAGAGGGGAGCTGTTTTTT. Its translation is CASSYYATSGRGELFF.

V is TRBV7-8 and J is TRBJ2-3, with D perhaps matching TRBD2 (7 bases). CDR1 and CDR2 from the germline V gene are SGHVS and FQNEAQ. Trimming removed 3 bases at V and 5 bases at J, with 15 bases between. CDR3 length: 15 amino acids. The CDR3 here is CASSFRPRGGDTQYF. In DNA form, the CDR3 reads TGTGCCAGCAGCTTTCGCCCGAGGGGGGGAGATACGCAGTATTTT.

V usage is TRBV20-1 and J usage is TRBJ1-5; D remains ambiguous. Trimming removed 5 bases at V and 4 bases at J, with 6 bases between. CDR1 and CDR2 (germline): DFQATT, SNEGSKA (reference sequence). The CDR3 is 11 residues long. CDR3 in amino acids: CSAYGNQPQHF. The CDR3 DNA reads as TGCAGTGCTTACGGGAATCAGCCCCAGCATTTT.

Here the CDR3 DNA reads TGTGCCAGCAGCTTAAGGGACAGGGAAGACGAGCAGTACTTC. Protein: CASSLRDREDEQYF. This chain uses TRBV7-2 with TRBJ2-7; TRBD1 agrees at 9 bases. Germline V gene sequence: CDR1 SGHTA, CDR2 FQGNSA. J gave up 5 bases and V 2 bases, and 4 bases lay outside the gene matches. The CDR3 is made up of 14 amino acids.

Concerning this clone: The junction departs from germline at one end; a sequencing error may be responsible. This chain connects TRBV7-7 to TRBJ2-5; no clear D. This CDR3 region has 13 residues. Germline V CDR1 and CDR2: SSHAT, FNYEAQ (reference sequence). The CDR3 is CASSFRLEETQYF. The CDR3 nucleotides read TGTGCTAGCAGCTTCAGGTTAGAAGAGACCCAGTACTTC.

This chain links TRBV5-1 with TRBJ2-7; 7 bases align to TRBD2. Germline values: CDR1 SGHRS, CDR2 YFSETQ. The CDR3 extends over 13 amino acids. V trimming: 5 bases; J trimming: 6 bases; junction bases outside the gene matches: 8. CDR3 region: CASRFATSLEQYF. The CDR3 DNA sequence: TGCGCCAGCAGGTTCGCGACTAGCCTCGAGCAGTACTTC.

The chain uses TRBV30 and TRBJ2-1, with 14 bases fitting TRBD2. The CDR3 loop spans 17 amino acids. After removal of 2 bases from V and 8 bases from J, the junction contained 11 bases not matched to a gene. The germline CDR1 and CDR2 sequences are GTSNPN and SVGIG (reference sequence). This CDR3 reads CAWSPGLAGAHGDEQFF. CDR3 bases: TGTGCCTGGAGTCCGGGACTAGCGGGAGCCCATGGAGATGAGCAGTTCTTC.

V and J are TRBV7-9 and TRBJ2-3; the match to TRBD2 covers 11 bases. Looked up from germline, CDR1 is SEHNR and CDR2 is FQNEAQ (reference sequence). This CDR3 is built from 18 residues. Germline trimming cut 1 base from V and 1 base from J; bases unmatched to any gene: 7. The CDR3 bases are TGTGCCAGCAGCTTAGTCCCCTTTAGCGGGAGGGGCACAGATACGCAGTATTTT. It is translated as CASSLVPFSGRGTDTQYF. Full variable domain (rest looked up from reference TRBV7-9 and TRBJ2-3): DTGVSQNPRHKITKRGQNVTFRCDPISEHNRLYWYRQTLGQGPEFLTYFQNEAQLEKSRLLSDRFSAERPKGSFSTLEIQRTEQGDSAMYLCASSLVPFSGRGTDTQYFGPGTRLTVL.